This is a list of T cell receptor beta chains from one sample in a study of blood T cell repertoires in COVID-19. The data were produced by immunoSEQ multiplex PCR, yet TCRdb's version contains in-frame clones alone and is incomplete. The sample holds 210,000 or so clones, about nine tenths seen once. The sample was peripheral blood. The receptor set was obtained from a woman aged 35 to 49 with acute or convalescent COVID-19. The CDR3 runs from the conserved cysteine through the conserved F or W. The D gene is left open where the match is weak. Clone size is stated in some rows and not others, as once, few, many or a class when expanded.

DNA,CDR3,D,V,J,size
TGTGCCAGCAGCCCTGGACAGTTCTATGTCTACACCTTC,CASSPGQFYVYTF,.,TRBV7-2,TRBJ1-2,.
TGTGCCACCAGCAGAGATTATGGTCGGAGCTCTGGAAACACCATATATTTT,CATSRDYGRSSGNTIYF,.,TRBV15,TRBJ1-3,once
TGTGCCAGCAGGCCCGGGACAGGGAACATTCAGTACTTC,CASRPGTGNIQYF,TRBD1,TRBV27,TRBJ2-4,.
TGTGCCAGCAGCACCGGACAGGGCTATAATTCACCCCTCCACTTT,CASSTGQGYNSPLHF,TRBD1,TRBV7-9,TRBJ1-6,.
TGCAGTGCTAGTGTACTAAGCGAATATGGCTACACCTTC,CSASVLSEYGYTF,.,TRBV20-1,TRBJ1-2,.
TGCGCCAGCAGCCTTCCTAGACAGGGAAATCAAGAAGCTTTCTTT,CASSLPRQGNQEAFF,TRBD1,TRBV4-1,TRBJ1-1,.
TGTGCCAGCACCAGAGGGAGGCAGCTTAATGAAAAACTGTTTTTT,CASTRGRQLNEKLFF,.,TRBV2,TRBJ1-4,.
TGTGCCAGCAGACGGACAGGGGCCGCTAATAATTCACCCCTCCACTTT,CASRRTGAANNSPLHF,TRBD1,TRBV7-2,TRBJ1-6,.
TGTGCCAGCTCACCGGAACCAACTACCAAACTGTTTTTT,CASSPEPTTKLFF,.,TRBV18,TRBJ1-4,.
TGCAGCGTTGAGGGGCAGACTTTGGGTGGCTACACCTTC,CSVEGQTLGGYTF,.,TRBV29-1,TRBJ1-2,.
TGTGCCACCAGTGAATTTACGACAGGGGCCACAAGGAATAGCAATCAGCCCCAGCATTTT,CATSEFTTGATRNSNQPQHF,TRBD1,TRBV24-1,TRBJ1-5,.
TGTGCCAGCAGCGCCTTCGACAGGGGGCGGGCCAAGGACATTCAGTACTTC,CASSAFDRGRAKDIQYF,TRBD1,TRBV7-9,TRBJ2-4,.
TGTGCCATCAGTGTCGGGGGTGGAAACACTGAAGCTTTCTTT,CAISVGGGNTEAFF,.,TRBV10-3,TRBJ1-1,.
TGTGCCAGCAGCTTAAAGGGGGCAAGCGAGATGAACACTGAAGCTTTCTTT,CASSLKGASEMNTEAFF,TRBD1,TRBV7-2,TRBJ1-1,.
TGTGCCAGCAGTGACAGGGATGTAACGCAGTATTTT,CASSDRDVTQYF,.,TRBV2,TRBJ2-3,few
TGTGCCAGCAGCGGGGACAGGGAGTGGGAAAAACTGTTTTTT,CASSGDREWEKLFF,TRBD1,TRBV7-9,TRBJ1-4,.
TGTGCCAGCAGCTTGTGGACTAGCGGGGGGAACCATAATGAGCAGTTCTTC,CASSLWTSGGNHNEQFF,TRBD2,TRBV7-6,TRBJ2-1,.
TGCGCCAGCAGCAGGTCTAGCGGGGTTTCAGATACGCAGTATTTT,CASSRSSGVSDTQYF,TRBD2,TRBV5-1,TRBJ2-3,.
TGTGCCAGCAGCTTAGCACAGAACACTGAAGCTTTCTTT,CASSLAQNTEAFF,.,TRBV13,TRBJ1-1,.
TGTGCCACCAGTGACCCCCAGCGGGGGGGGGACAATGAGCAGTTCTTC,CATSDPQRGGDNEQFF,TRBD2,TRBV24-1,TRBJ2-1,.
TGTGCCAGCAGTGAATCGGCCGGACTAACCAATTCACCCCTCCACTTT,CASSESAGLTNSPLHF,.,TRBV2,TRBJ1-6,.
TGTGCCAGCAGCTTACAGGGCGGAGGGACTGAAGCTTTCTTT,CASSLQGGGTEAFF,.,TRBV7-2,TRBJ1-1,.
TGTGCCAGCTGCGGACTAGCGGTAGTCACCGGGGAGCTGTTTTTT,CASCGLAVVTGELFF,TRBD2,TRBV6-5,TRBJ2-2,.
TGCAGTCCTGACTATGGCTACACCTTC,CSPDYGYTF,.,TRBV20-1,TRBJ1-2,.
TGTGCCAGCAGCCAACAATTCGTAGCGGGAGCCCTCTACTTC,CASSQQFVAGALYF,TRBD2,TRBV3-1/TRBV3-2,TRBJ2-5,.
TGTGCCAGCAGTTTATTTGGGGGCCCGAACACTGAAGCTTTCTTT,CASSLFGGPNTEAFF,.,TRBV27,TRBJ1-1,.
TGTGCCAGCAGCTCCACCGGGGGGCAGGGTGGCTACACCTTC,CASSSTGGQGGYTF,.,TRBV7-3,TRBJ1-2,.
TGTGCCAGCAGTTACTTTGAGGTTTCACCCCTCCACTTT,CASSYFEVSPLHF,.,TRBV6-5,TRBJ1-6,.
TGTGCCAGCAGCCCGGACAGGGCGGACACTGAAGCTTTCTTT,CASSPDRADTEAFF,TRBD1,TRBV7-8,TRBJ1-1,.
TGTGCCAGCAGCTTGGTGGCGGTAGTCGAAGAAGATACGCAGTATTTT,CASSLVAVVEEDTQYF,.,TRBV5-4,TRBJ2-3,once
TGTGCCAGCATGGGGGGATTTAACACTGAAGCTTTCTTT,CASMGGFNTEAFF,.,TRBV9,TRBJ1-1,.
TGTGCCAACTCGCCGGGACAGGGTATAGGGGCCAACGTCCTGACTTTC,CANSPGQGIGANVLTF,TRBD1,TRBV2,TRBJ2-6,.
TGTGCCAGCGTAAGGACAGGGGATCAGCCCCAGCATTTT,CASVRTGDQPQHF,TRBD1,TRBV6-5,TRBJ1-5,once
TGTGCCAGCAGCGCGAGGGACGCGGGGGGCGATTGGAAACTGTTTTTT,CASSARDAGGDWKLFF,.,TRBV11-2,TRBJ1-4,.
TGCGCCAGCAGCCAGGACAGGCTGAACACCGGGGAGCTGTTTTTT,CASSQDRLNTGELFF,TRBD1,TRBV4-1,TRBJ2-2,.
TGTGCCATCAGTGACGACAGCCAAGAGACCCAGTACTTC,CAISDDSQETQYF,.,TRBV10-3,TRBJ2-5,.
TGTGCCAGCAGTTACACCCTAGCGGGGGGCAATGAGCAGTTCTTC,CASSYTLAGGNEQFF,TRBD2,TRBV6-5,TRBJ2-1,.
TGCGCCAGCAGCAGACATGGGGGGGTCCTCACAGATACGCAGTATTTT,CASSRHGGVLTDTQYF,TRBD2,TRBV5-1,TRBJ2-3,.
TGTGCCAGCAGCCTAACGAGGTCGGAGCAAGAGACCCAGTACTTC,CASSLTRSEQETQYF,.,TRBV11-2,TRBJ2-5,.
TGCGCCAGCAGCCAAGAGCCGGGACAGGGTTCACCCCTCCACTTT,CASSQEPGQGSPLHF,TRBD1,TRBV4-1,TRBJ1-6,once
TGCGCCAGCACCTTAGCGGGGGGCGGGCCTAGCACAGATACGCAGTATTTT,CASTLAGGGPSTDTQYF,TRBD2,TRBV5-1,TRBJ2-3,.
TGCGCCAGCAGCCACCGAACAGGGGGGGACCAAGAGACCCAGTACTTC,CASSHRTGGDQETQYF,.,TRBV4-1,TRBJ2-5,.
TGTGCCAGCTCACCAGCGACAGAACTATACTATGGCTACACCTTC,CASSPATELYYGYTF,.,TRBV18,TRBJ1-2,.
TGTGCCAGCAGTTTCGGGGTGGCCCAGTACTTC,CASSFGVAQYF,.,TRBV25-1,TRBJ2-5,once
TGTGCCTGGAGTGTTGGCAACACCATATATTTT,CAWSVGNTIYF,.,TRBV30,TRBJ1-3,.
TGTGCCAGCAGTTTATTATCAGGGATACTTGGCTACACCTTC,CASSLLSGILGYTF,.,TRBV27,TRBJ1-2,.
TGTGCCAGCAGTGAAACAGGGGTGAACACTGAAGCTTTCTTT,CASSETGVNTEAFF,TRBD1,TRBV2,TRBJ1-1,.
TGTGCCAGCAGCTTAGGCGACAGAAGCTCAGTGAGCTCCTACAATGAGCAGTTCTTC,CASSLGDRSSVSSYNEQFF,.,TRBV7-2,TRBJ2-1,.
TGTGCCAGCAGCTTGGTCGTTGCAACTAATGAAAAACTGTTTTTT,CASSLVVATNEKLFF,.,TRBV5-5,TRBJ1-4,.
TGTGCCAGCAGCTTAGTACTAGCGGGGGGGCCGGAGACCCAGTACTTC,CASSLVLAGGPETQYF,TRBD2,TRBV7-6,TRBJ2-5,.
TGTGCCAGTAAGACAGGGAACACTGAAGCTTTCTTT,CASKTGNTEAFF,.,TRBV19,TRBJ1-1,.
TGTGCCAGCAGCTTAAATCCTAAAACCTTTAATGAAAAACTGTTTTTT,CASSLNPKTFNEKLFF,.,TRBV7-9,TRBJ1-4,.
TGTGCCAGCAGCTGGCGGGGGCGGCGGACAGATACGCAGTATTTT,CASSWRGRRTDTQYF,.,TRBV7-3,TRBJ2-3,.
TGTGCCAGCAGCGTTAGCGGGGGGGCCGGTGATACGCAGTATTTT,CASSVSGGAGDTQYF,TRBD2,TRBV9,TRBJ2-3,.
TGTGCCAGCAGCCCGGACAGTTGGAGTCAGCCCCAGCATTTT,CASSPDSWSQPQHF,.,TRBV5-5,TRBJ1-5,.
TGTGCCAGCAGCCTAAAGAGGGATGAAGCTTTCTTT,CASSLKRDEAFF,.,TRBV7-8,TRBJ1-1,.
TGTGCCAGCAGTGAAGTGACAGCCTCTGGAAACACCATATATTTT,CASSEVTASGNTIYF,.,TRBV2,TRBJ1-3,.
TGTGCCAGCACAAAAGGGCAATACGCTGAAGCTTTCTTT,CASTKGQYAEAFF,.,TRBV7-9,TRBJ1-1,.
TGTGCCAGCAGCGACTCACCGGGACTCCCCACAGATACGCAGTATTTT,CASSDSPGLPTDTQYF,.,TRBV9,TRBJ2-3,once